The 21 T cell receptor beta chains reported below all come from one sample, sequenced in a study of regulatory T cells in long-lasting Graves disease. The time point denotes: persistent/refractory GD, antithyroid drugs over 5 years with positive TRAb. TCR sequences were obtained from RNA taken from PBMCs. In building TCR beta libraries, iRepertoire HTBI primers were used together with Arm-PCR of CDR3 regions. Using its own MiXCR run on the multiplex PCR reads, TCRdb lists one record per CDR3 protein. Here the sample spans under 350,000 distinct CDR3 sequences, 22% being singletons. Source: peripheral blood mononuclear cells (PBMCs), taken when the disease was refractory, from a patient treated with antithyroid drugs. Every receptor here comes from a female donor with Graves disease.

This clonotype was detected a few times. Written as DNA, the CDR3 is TGCGCCAGCAGCCAAGTCTCCGGGACTAGCACCTACGAGCAGTACTTC. This sequence encodes CASSQVSGTSTYEQYF. The chain couples TRBV4-3 to TRBJ2-7; 9 positions agree with TRBD2. Germline CDR1 LGHNA, CDR2 YSLEER. V gave up 1 base and J gave up 2 bases; unmatched junction bases: 6. CDR3 size: 16 residues.

This clonotype has at least ten counts. The chain joins TRBV28 to TRBJ2-7, with 8 bases that match TRBD1. CDR1 and CDR2 (germline): MDHEN, SYDVKM. Trimming removed 3 bases from V and 2 bases from J; junction bases left unmatched: 6. The CDR3 covers 15 residues. The CDR3 spells CASSLFPGGTYEQYF. CDR3 coding DNA: TGTGCCAGCAGTTTGTTCCCAGGGGGCACCTACGAGCAGTACTTC.

This clonotype has a count of ten or more. V and J are TRBV28 and TRBJ1-2, with a possible D match to TRBD1 (5 bases). The CDR3 loop spans 14 amino acids. Germline V lookup: CDR1 MDHEN, CDR2 SYDVKM. Trimming removed 4 bases at V and 4 bases at J, with 13 bases between. The CDR3 loop reads CASSSGSGTYGYTF. The DNA of the CDR3 is TGTGCCAGCAGTTCTGGTTCCGGGACCTATGGCTACACCTTC.

This clonotype was seen just once. The chain couples TRBV19 to TRBJ1-2, with D hard to call. CDR3 length: 15 amino acids. Trimming removed 3 bases at V and 3 bases at J, with 14 bases between. Germline V gene data show CDR1 as LNHDA and CDR2 as SQIVND (reference sequence). CDR3 nucleotides: TGTGCCAGTAGTATTCTTGAGGCTCCCGACTATGGCTACACCTTC. Amino acids: CASSILEAPDYGYTF.

The chain has TRBV27 and TRBJ2-7; no firm D call. The V end lost 5 bases, the J end lost 3 bases, and 11 bases lay between the germline ends. The length of the CDR3 is 13 residues. Germline-derived CDR1 and CDR2 are MNHEY and SMNVEV (reference sequence). Here the CDR3 reads CASSPSLFYEQYF. The CDR3 region has the DNA TGTGCCAGCAGTCCCTCGCTTTTCTACGAGCAGTACTTC.

This clonotype came up a few times. The chain carries TRBV7-2 and TRBJ2-7, with 8 bases fitting TRBD2. J gave up 5 bases and V 1 base, and 4 bases lay outside the gene matches. Germline CDR1 SGHTA, CDR2 FQGNSA. The CDR3 has 14 amino acids. The CDR3 is CASSLGISGNEQYF. CDR3 DNA: TGTGCCAGCAGCTTAGGGATTAGCGGGAACGAGCAGTACTTC.

The chain uses TRBV11-2 and TRBJ2-7; D is perhaps TRBD2 (6 bases). The CDR3 runs to 13 residues. The V end was cut by 5 bases, the J end by 3 bases, with 11 bases between. Germline V gives CDR1 SGHAT, CDR2 FQNNGV. CDR3 in amino acids: CASSRSGDYEQYF. DNA for the CDR3: TGTGCCAGCAGCCGGTCGGGGGACTACGAGCAGTACTTC.

Regarding this clonotype: Since a much larger clone is just one base distant, this may be a read error. The V gene is TRBV24-1, the J gene TRBJ2-7; 12 nucleotides agree with TRBD1. Germline values: CDR1 KGHDR, CDR2 SFDVKD. The CDR3 contains 14 residues. Trimming took 11 bases from V and 7 from J; bases not matched to a gene: 11. The CDR3 nucleotides are TGTGCCAACAAGCCGGGACAGGGGGCCTGTGAGCAGTACTTC. Protein sequence: CANKPGQGACEQYF.

J is TRBJ1-6 and V is TRBV19; the D is unclear. Germline V gives CDR1 LNHDA, CDR2 SQIVND (reference sequence). This CDR3 comprises 14 residues. V was shortened by 1 base and J by 10 bases, with 11 bases between the two germline ends. The chain's CDR3 is CASSIGSVGSPLHF. In DNA form, the CDR3 reads TGTGCCAGTAGTATAGGCTCTGTTGGATCACCCCTCCACTTT.

The sample holds many counts of this clonotype. The chain has TRBV9 and TRBJ2-7, with TRBD2 matching over 9 bases. Trimming took 4 bases from V and 6 from J; bases not matched to a gene: 14. The CDR3 totals 16 residues. Germline V gene data show CDR1 as SGDLS and CDR2 as YYNGEE. In DNA form, the CDR3 reads TGTGCCAGCAGCCAGGACGCGGGAGGGGTAGTCGGCGAGCAGTACTTC. Its translation: CASSQDAGGVVGEQYF.

The chain is built from TRBV5-4 and TRBJ2-3; the match to TRBD2 covers 10 bases. Losses at the gene ends were 3 bases for V and 4 bases for J; bases not matched to a gene: 2. Germline-derived CDR1 and CDR2 are SGHNT and YYREEE (reference sequence). This CDR3 spans 14 amino acids. The CDR3 nucleotides read TGTGCCAGCAGCTCTAGCGGGAGCCCAGATACGCAGTATTTT. Translation: CASSSSGSPDTQYF.

This clonotype was recorded at least ten times. This chain links TRBV3-1 with TRBJ1-5; D gene ambiguous. Germline CDR1 reads LGHDT; CDR2 reads YNNKEL (reference sequence). Trimming cost V 2 bases and J 11 bases, with 13 bases left between them. The CDR3 is made up of 13 amino acids. The DNA of the CDR3 is TGTGCCAGCAGCCAATCTCGGGCCTCCTCCCAGCATTTT. This gives the protein CASSQSRASSQHF.

This clonotype was detected ten times or more. The chain employs TRBV12-3 or TRBV12-4 and TRBJ1-4, with 10 bases matching TRBD1. The CDR3 loop spans 13 amino acids. Germline trimming cut 8 bases from V and 5 bases from J; bases unmatched to any gene: 2. The CDR3 sequence is CASRGQGNEKLFF. The DNA of the CDR3 is TGTGCCAGCCGGGGACAGGGGAATGAAAAACTGTTTTTT.

The V and J genes are TRBV5-1 and TRBJ1-1; TRBD1 is a possible D gene (5 bases). Germline V lookup: CDR1 SGHRS, CDR2 YFSETQ. The CDR3 extends over 15 amino acids. The V end was cut by 0 bases, the J end by 0 bases, with 9 bases between. Written as DNA, the CDR3 is TGCGCCAGCAGCTTGGATCTACAGGTGAACACTGAAGCTTTCTTT. Its translation is CASSLDLQVNTEAFF.

As for this clonotype: The likely explanation is a read error, given a far larger clone one base away. This chain connects TRBV14 to TRBJ2-5; 8 bases map to TRBD2. This CDR3 is 16 amino acids long. From germline, CDR1 is SGHDN and CDR2 FVKESK. In DNA form, the CDR3 reads TGTGCCAGCAGTAAGGAAGTGGGACTAGTGGGAGAGACCCGGTACTTC. It specifies CASSKEVGLVGETRYF.

There are a few counts of this clonotype. The chain carries TRBV28 and TRBJ1-5, with 8 positions matching TRBD1. This CDR3 region has 15 residues. V was clipped by 7 bases and J by 3 bases; unmatched bases: 8. CDR1 MDHEN and CDR2 SYDVKM come from the germline V gene. DNA for the CDR3: TGTGCCAGCACCTCTCCGGGACAGGTCAATCAGCCCCAGCATTTT. Translation: CASTSPGQVNQPQHF.

The chain employs TRBV11-1 and TRBJ2-2; no definite D call. Germline V gene lookup returns CDR1 SGHAT and CDR2 FQDESV (reference sequence). The ends were cut back, 8 bases at V and 0 bases at J, with 7 bases in the middle. The CDR3 consists of 13 residues. The CDR3 spells CASSGTNTGELFF. DNA of the CDR3: TGTGCCAGCTCGGGCACGAACACCGGGGAGCTGTTTTTT. The entire variable domain, with the rest obtained from reference TRBV11-1 and TRBJ2-2, is as follows: EAEVAQSPRYKITEKSQAVAFWCDPISGHATLYWYRQILGQGPELLVQFQDESVVDDSQLPKDRFSAERLKGVDSTLKIQPAELGDSAMYLCASSGTNTGELFFGEGSRLTVL.

This clonotype was seen many times. The chain employs TRBV12-3 or TRBV12-4 and TRBJ2-5, with 7 bases that match TRBD1. The CDR3 sequence is 14 residues long. With 3 bases clipped from V and 5 bases from J, the junction kept 6 bases outside the gene matches. DNA for the CDR3: TGTGCCAGCAGTTTCCACGGACAGGAGGAGACCCAGTACTTC. It is translated as CASSFHGQEETQYF.

This clonotype was seen a few times. The chain is built from TRBV6-5 and TRBJ2-7; a possible D gene is TRBD2 (5 bases). V lost 2 bases to trimming and J lost 9 bases, with 11 bases between them. Germline V gene sequence: CDR1 MNHEY, CDR2 SVGAGI. The CDR3 spans 12 residues. The chain's CDR3 is CASSYPGSGQYF. DNA of the CDR3: TGTGCCAGCAGTTACCCGGGGTCAGGGCAGTACTTC.

Regarding this clonotype: A clone one base away is much larger, so this may be a read error. The rearrangement uses TRBV6-1 and TRBJ2-3; a possible D gene is TRBD2 (7 bases). The DNA end is more similar to TRBJ2-5, so the J call may be wrong. Per the germline V gene, CDR1 is MNHNS and CDR2 is SASEGT. There are 14 residues in the CDR3. The CDR3 sequence: CASSGGGGEEAQYF. DNA for the CDR3: TGTGCCAGCAGTGGCGGAGGGGGGGAAGAGGCCCAGTACTTC.

This clonotype has just a few counts. The chain recombines TRBV6-1 with TRBJ2-7; D is possibly TRBD1 (6 bases). Between the trimmed V and J ends, which lost 8 bases and 3 bases, there was a span of 20 bases. The CDR3 has 15 amino acids. Per germline, CDR1 MNHNS and CDR2 SASEGT. The CDR3: CASQKTAGVGYEQYF. CDR3 in DNA: TGTGCCAGCCAAAAGACCGCAGGGGTGGGCTACGAGCAGTACTTC.